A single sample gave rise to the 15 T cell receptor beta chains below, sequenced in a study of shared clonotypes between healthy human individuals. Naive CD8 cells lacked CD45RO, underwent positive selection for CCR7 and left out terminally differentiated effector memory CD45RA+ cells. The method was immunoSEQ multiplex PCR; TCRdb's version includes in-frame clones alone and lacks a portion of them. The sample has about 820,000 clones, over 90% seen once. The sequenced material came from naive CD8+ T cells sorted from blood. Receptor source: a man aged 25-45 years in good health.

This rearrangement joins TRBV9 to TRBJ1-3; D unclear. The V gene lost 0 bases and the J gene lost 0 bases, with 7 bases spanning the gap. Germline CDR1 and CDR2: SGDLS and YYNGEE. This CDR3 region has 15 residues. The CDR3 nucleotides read TGTGCCAGCAGCGTAGACGGATACTCTGGAAACACCATATATTTT. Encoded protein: CASSVDGYSGNTIYF.

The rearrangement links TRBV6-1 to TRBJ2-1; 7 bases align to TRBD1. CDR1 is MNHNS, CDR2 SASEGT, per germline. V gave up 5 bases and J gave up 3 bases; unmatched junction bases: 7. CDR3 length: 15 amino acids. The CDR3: CASSPRTGVYNEQFF. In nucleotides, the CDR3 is TGTGCCAGCAGTCCTAGGACAGGTGTCTACAATGAGCAGTTCTTC.

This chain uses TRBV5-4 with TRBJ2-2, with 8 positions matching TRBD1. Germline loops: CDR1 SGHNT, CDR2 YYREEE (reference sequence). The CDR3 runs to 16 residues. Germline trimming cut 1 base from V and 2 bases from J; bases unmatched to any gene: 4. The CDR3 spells CASSLPGQGNTGELFF. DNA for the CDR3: TGTGCCAGCAGCTTGCCCGGACAGGGAAACACCGGGGAGCTGTTTTTT.

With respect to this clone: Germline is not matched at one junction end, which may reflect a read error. CDR3 region: CSVASDILF. Written as DNA, the CDR3 is TGCAGCGTTGCCTCGGACATCTTGTTC. The V and J genes are TRBV29-1 and TRBJ2-7, with TRBD1 as a possible D gene (5 bases). The germline V gene encodes CDR1 SQVTM and CDR2 ANQGSEA. The length of the CDR3 is 9 residues.

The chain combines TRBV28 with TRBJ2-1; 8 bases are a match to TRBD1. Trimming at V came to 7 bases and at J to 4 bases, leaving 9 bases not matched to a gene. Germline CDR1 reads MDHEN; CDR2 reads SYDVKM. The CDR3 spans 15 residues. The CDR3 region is CASTPGQGAYNEQFF. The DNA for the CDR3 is TGTGCCAGCACCCCCGGGCAGGGGGCTTACAATGAGCAGTTCTTC.

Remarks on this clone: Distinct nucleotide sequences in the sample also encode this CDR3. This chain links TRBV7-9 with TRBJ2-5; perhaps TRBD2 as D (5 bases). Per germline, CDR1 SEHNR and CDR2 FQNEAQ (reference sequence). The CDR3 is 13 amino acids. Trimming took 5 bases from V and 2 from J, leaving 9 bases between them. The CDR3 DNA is TGTGCCAGCAGCCCCCGGGATCAAGAGACCCAGTACTTC. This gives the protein CASSPRDQETQYF.

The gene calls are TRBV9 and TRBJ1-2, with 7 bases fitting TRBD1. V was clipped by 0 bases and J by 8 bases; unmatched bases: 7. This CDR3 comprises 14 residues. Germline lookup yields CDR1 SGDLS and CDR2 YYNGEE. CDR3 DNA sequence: TGTGCCAGCAGCGTAGTAAGGGGGCGTTGCGGCTACACCTTC. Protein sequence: CASSVVRGRCGYTF.

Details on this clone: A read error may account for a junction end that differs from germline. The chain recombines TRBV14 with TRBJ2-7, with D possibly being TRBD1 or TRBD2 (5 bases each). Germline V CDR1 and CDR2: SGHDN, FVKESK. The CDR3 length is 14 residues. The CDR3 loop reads CVSSPGTGAYEQYF. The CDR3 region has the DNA TGTGTCAGCAGCCCAGGGACCGGGGCCTACGAGCAGTACTTC.

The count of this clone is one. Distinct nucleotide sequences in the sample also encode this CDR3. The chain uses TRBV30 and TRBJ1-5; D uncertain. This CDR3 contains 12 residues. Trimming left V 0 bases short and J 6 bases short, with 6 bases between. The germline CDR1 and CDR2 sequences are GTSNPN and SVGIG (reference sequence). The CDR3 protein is CAWSVLGQPQHF. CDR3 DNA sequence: TGTGCCTGGAGTGTACTGGGTCAGCCCCAGCATTTT. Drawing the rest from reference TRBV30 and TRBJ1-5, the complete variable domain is SQTIHQWPATLVQPVGSPLSLECTVEGTSNPNLYWYRQAAGRGLQLLFYSVGIGQISSEVPQNLSASRPQDRQFILSSKKLLLSDSGFYLCAWSVLGQPQHFGDGTRLSIL.

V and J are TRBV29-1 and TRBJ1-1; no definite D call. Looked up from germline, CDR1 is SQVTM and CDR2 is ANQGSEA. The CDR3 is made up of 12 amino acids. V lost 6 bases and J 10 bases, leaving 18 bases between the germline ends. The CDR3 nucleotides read TGCAGCGTCGACCCTGGGGTAGGTGCAGCTTTCTTT. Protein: CSVDPGVGAAFF.

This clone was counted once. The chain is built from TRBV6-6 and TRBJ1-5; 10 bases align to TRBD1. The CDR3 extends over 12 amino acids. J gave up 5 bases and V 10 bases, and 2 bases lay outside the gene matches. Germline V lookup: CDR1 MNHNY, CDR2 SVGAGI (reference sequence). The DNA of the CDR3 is TGTGCCACCGGGACAGGGGATCAGCCCCAGCATTTT. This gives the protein CATGTGDQPQHF.

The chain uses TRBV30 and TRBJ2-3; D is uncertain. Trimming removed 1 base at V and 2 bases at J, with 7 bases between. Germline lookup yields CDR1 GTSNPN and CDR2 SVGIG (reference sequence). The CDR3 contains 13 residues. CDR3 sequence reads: CAWSGATTDTQYF. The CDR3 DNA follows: TGTGCCTGGAGTGGGGCTACCACAGATACGCAGTATTTT.

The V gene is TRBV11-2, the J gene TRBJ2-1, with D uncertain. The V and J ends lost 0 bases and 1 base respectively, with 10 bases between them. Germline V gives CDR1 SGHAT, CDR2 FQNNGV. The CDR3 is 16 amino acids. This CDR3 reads CASSLDSELSYNEQFF. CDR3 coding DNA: TGTGCCAGCAGCTTAGACAGCGAATTATCCTACAATGAGCAGTTCTTC.

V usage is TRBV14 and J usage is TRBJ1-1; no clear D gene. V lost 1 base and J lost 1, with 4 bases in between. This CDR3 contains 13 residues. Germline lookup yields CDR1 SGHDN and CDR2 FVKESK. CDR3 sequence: CASSQVWNTEAFF. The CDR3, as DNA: TGTGCCAGCAGCCAAGTTTGGAACACTGAAGCTTTCTTT. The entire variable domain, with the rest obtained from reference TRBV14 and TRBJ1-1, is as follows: EAGVTQFPSHSVIEKGQTVTLRCDPISGHDNLYWYRRVMGKEIKFLLHFVKESKQDESGMPNNRFLAERTGGTYSTLKVQPAELEDSGVYFCASSQVWNTEAFFGQGTRLTVV.

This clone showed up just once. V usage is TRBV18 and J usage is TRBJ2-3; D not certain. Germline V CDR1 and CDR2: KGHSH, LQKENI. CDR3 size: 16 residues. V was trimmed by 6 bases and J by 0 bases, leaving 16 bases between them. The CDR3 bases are TGTGCCAGCTCCGTCCCAGACCGTACTAGCACAGATACGCAGTATTTT. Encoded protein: CASSVPDRTSTDTQYF.